One sample yielded the 31 T cell receptor beta chains listed below, sequenced in a study of blood T cell repertoires in COVID-19. Assay used: immunoSEQ multiplex PCR; TCRdb lists only in-frame clones, some missing. The data show 250,000 to 350,000 clones, with about 87% seen just once and less than 3% held by the top ten. Sequenced: PBMCs or T cells enriched from blood (not recorded which). Receptors originate from a woman aged 45-65 years who had recovered from COVID-19.

This chain connects TRBV12-3 or TRBV12-4 to TRBJ2-5; D gene unclear. Trimming took 7 bases from V and 1 from J, leaving 10 bases between them. This CDR3 region has 13 residues. CDR3 loop: CASNRHSQETQYF. DNA for the CDR3: TGTGCCAGCAATAGACACTCCCAAGAGACCCAGTACTTC.

The V gene is TRBV28, the J gene TRBJ1-4; 7 bases line up with TRBD1. This CDR3 has 16 amino acids. The V gene end was trimmed by 7 bases and the J gene end by 0 bases; junction bases not matched to a gene: 8. From germline, CDR1 is MDHEN and CDR2 SYDVKM. The CDR3 nucleotides are TGTGCCAGCACCGGCCGGGACAGTGCAACTAATGAAAAACTGTTTTTT. This gives the protein CASTGRDSATNEKLFF.

The CDR3 nucleotides read TGTGCCAGCAGCTTAGCGCCTAGCGCGAGCACAGATACGCAGTATTTT. Amino acid sequence: CASSLAPSASTDTQYF. The rearrangement uses TRBV7-2 and TRBJ2-3; weak D call: TRBD2 (6 bases). The germline V gene encodes CDR1 SGHTA and CDR2 FQGNSA. The CDR3 runs to 16 residues. V shed 0 bases and J shed 0 bases, with 10 bases lying between them.

The rearrangement links TRBV5-8 to TRBJ1-1; D gene ambiguous. This CDR3 comprises 15 residues. Trimming stripped 4 bases from V and 1 base from J, with 14 bases between. Germline CDR1 reads SGHTS; CDR2 reads YDEGEE. The CDR3 region is CASSRQLAPNTEAFF. In nucleotides, the CDR3 is TGTGCCAGCAGCCGACAATTAGCGCCGAACACTGAAGCTTTCTTT.

The chain recombines TRBV21-1 with TRBJ1-1. TRBV21-1 is assigned pseudogene status. The CDR3 totals 12 residues. The CDR3 reads CASSKSSTEAFF. In DNA, the CDR3 is TGTGCCAGCAGCAAATCCTCGACTGAAGCTTTCTTT.

The chain joins TRBV14 to TRBJ1-3, with D uncertain. Deletions cut 0 bases from V and 1 base from J, with 13 bases between. This CDR3 region has 17 residues. Per the germline V gene, CDR1 is SGHDN and CDR2 is FVKESK. The CDR3 loop reads CASSQDPGEKSGNTIYF. CDR3 coding DNA: TGTGCCAGCAGCCAAGATCCTGGAGAGAAGTCTGGAAACACCATATATTTT.

This clone was detected only a few times. The J gene is TRBJ2-1, the V gene TRBV5-1; 9 bases map to TRBD2. This CDR3 spans 16 amino acids. With 0 bases clipped from V and 3 bases from J, the junction kept 4 bases outside the gene matches. CDR1 and CDR2 from the germline V gene are SGHRS and YFSETQ. CDR3 sequence: CASSLEAREGYNEQFF. The CDR3 DNA follows: TGCGCCAGCAGCTTGGAAGCGCGGGAGGGCTACAATGAGCAGTTCTTC.

There are a few counts of this clone. DNA for the CDR3: TGTGCCAGCAGCAAAGGCGGGGGGCCCACTGAAGCTTTCTTT. It yields the protein CASSKGGGPTEAFF. This chain uses TRBV21-1 with TRBJ1-1. TRBV21-1 is classified as a pseudogene. The CDR3 has 14 amino acids.

V is TRBV25-1 and J is TRBJ2-7; possibly TRBD1 for D (6 bases). The CDR3 runs to 14 residues. Germline V gives CDR1 MGHDK, CDR2 SYGVNS. Trimming stripped 2 bases from V and 3 bases from J, with 11 bases between. The CDR3, as DNA: TGTGCCAGCAGTGAACAAGGACAGCTCTACGAGCAGTACTTC. Translating gives CASSEQGQLYEQYF.

The rearrangement links TRBV4-1 to TRBJ2-3; 8 bases line up with TRBD1. There are 17 residues in the CDR3. V lost 4 bases and J lost 0; bases outside the gene matches: 9. Per germline, CDR1 MGHRA and CDR2 YSYEKL. Here the CDR3 reads CASSPAGTGGSTDTQYF. CDR3 sequence (DNA): TGCGCCAGCAGCCCAGCCGGGACAGGAGGTAGCACAGATACGCAGTATTTT.

The rearrangement uses TRBV7-8 and TRBJ1-2; TRBD1 is a possible D gene (6 bases). Looked up from germline, CDR1 is SGHVS and CDR2 is FQNEAQ. The CDR3 loop spans 15 amino acids. V lost 7 bases, J lost 2 bases, and 17 bases lay in between. The DNA for the CDR3 is TGTGCCAGCACCCTATCAAACCAGGGGAACTATGGCTACACCTTC. Translated, it gives CASTLSNQGNYGYTF.

The chain links TRBV30 to TRBJ1-1, with 8 bases fitting TRBD1. Per the germline V gene, CDR1 is GTSNPN and CDR2 is SVGIG (reference sequence). With 0 bases clipped from V and 5 bases from J, the junction kept 5 bases outside the gene matches. CDR3 size: 14 residues. The DNA for the CDR3 is TGTGCCTGGAGTGTATTCAGGGGGCAAACTGAAGCTTTCTTT. Translated, it gives CAWSVFRGQTEAFF.

This rearrangement joins TRBV7-3 to TRBJ2-7; the match to TRBD2 covers 7 bases. This CDR3 is 13 amino acids long. CDR1 and CDR2 (germline): SGHTA, FQGTGA. V was pared by 3 bases and J by 6 bases, with 5 bases of the junction left unmatched. CDR3 residues: CASSFEGGLEQYF. CDR3 DNA sequence: TGTGCCAGCAGCTTCGAGGGAGGGCTCGAGCAGTACTTC.

The rearrangement uses TRBV28 and TRBJ1-5, with D perhaps matching TRBD1 (6 bases). Germline V gene data show CDR1 as MDHEN and CDR2 as SYDVKM. The CDR3 covers 19 residues. V shed 5 bases and J shed 2 bases, with 25 bases lying between them. CDR3 loop: CASSRLTVTRGIGNQPQHF. The CDR3 region has the DNA TGTGCCAGCAGTCGACTAACCGTAACCAGGGGAATAGGCAATCAGCCCCAGCATTTT.

This clone was found many times. V is TRBV2 and J is TRBJ1-2; D perhaps matches TRBD1 (6 bases). V lost 6 bases and J lost 3, with 14 bases in between. Germline CDR1 reads SNHLY; CDR2 reads FYNNEI. CDR3 length: 14 residues. CDR3 region: CASRKQGSDYGYTF. In nucleotides, the CDR3 is TGTGCCAGCAGGAAACAGGGTTCGGACTATGGCTACACCTTC.

CDR3 amino acids: CASRVRHDNQPQHF. CDR3 DNA: TGTGCCAGCAGGGTACGACACGACAATCAGCCCCAGCATTTT. The J gene is TRBJ1-5, the V gene TRBV28, with D hard to call. The germline CDR1 and CDR2 sequences are MDHEN and SYDVKM. The CDR3 is 14 amino acids. V gave up 6 bases and J gave up 3 bases, with 12 bases separating them.

J is TRBJ2-1 and V is TRBV24-1; a weak D match, TRBD1 (6 bases). The V gene's germline CDR1 is KGHDR and CDR2 SFDVKD. This CDR3 has 14 residues. V was shortened by 3 bases and J by 6 bases, with 11 bases between the two germline ends. The DNA of the CDR3 is TGTGCCACCAGTGATGCGAGGGGGAGCAATGAGCAGTTCTTC. Amino acids: CATSDARGSNEQFF.

The chain uses TRBV13 and TRBJ1-3; the match to TRBD1 covers 7 bases. The ends lost 4 bases at V and 1 base at J; junction bases unmatched: 10. CDR3 length: 17 amino acids. CDR1 and CDR2 from the germline V gene are PRHDT and FYEKMQ (reference sequence). The CDR3 here is CASSYRLDRESGNTIYF. Written as DNA, the CDR3 is TGTGCCAGCAGCTACAGGCTCGACAGGGAGTCTGGAAACACCATATATTTT.

The V and J genes are TRBV4-2 and TRBJ1-4; D possibly corresponds to TRBD1 (5 bases). Germline CDR1 is LGHNA and CDR2 is YNFKEQ. With 1 base removed from V and 4 bases from J, the gap between germline ends came to 13 bases. CDR3 length: 16 amino acids. The CDR3 coding sequence is TGTGCCAGCAGCCAAGGGGGGGTCGGGAATAATGAAAAACTGTTTTTT. Translation gives CASSQGGVGNNEKLFF.

The chain carries TRBV6-5 and TRBJ2-5; the D is unclear. The CDR3 loop spans 13 amino acids. Germline V gene sequence: CDR1 MNHEY, CDR2 SVGAGI. V dropped 6 bases and J dropped 5 bases, with 13 bases sitting between them. This CDR3 reads CASRPQSGETQYF. CDR3 nucleotide sequence: TGTGCCAGCAGACCCCAGTCCGGGGAGACCCAGTACTTC.

The chain joins TRBV28 to TRBJ2-5, with 14 bases matching TRBD2. Germline V CDR1 and CDR2: MDHEN, SYDVKM. V was clipped by 5 bases and J by 3 bases; unmatched bases: 2. This CDR3 has 15 residues. The CDR3 sequence is CASSRGLAGEETQYF. CDR3 nucleotide sequence: TGTGCCAGCAGTCGGGGACTAGCGGGAGAAGAGACCCAGTACTTC.

The rearrangement joins TRBV19 to TRBJ2-7; 8 bases are a match to TRBD1. The ends lost 5 bases at V and 3 bases at J; junction bases unmatched: 12. Per the germline V gene, CDR1 is LNHDA and CDR2 is SQIVND (reference sequence). The CDR3 has 16 amino acids. In nucleotides, the CDR3 is TGTGCCAGTAGTTCTCGAAGACAGGGGAGTAGCTACGAGCAGTACTTC. This translates into CASSSRRQGSSYEQYF.

The V gene is TRBV7-2, the J gene TRBJ2-5; a possible D gene is TRBD2 (6 bases). The CDR3 totals 14 residues. Germline V CDR1 and CDR2: SGHTA, FQGNSA. V was shortened by 7 bases and J by 4 bases, with 16 bases between the two germline ends. For the CDR3, the DNA is TGTGCCAGCACCTTGGGGGGAGCTAGAGAGACCCAGTACTTC. Translating it yields CASTLGGARETQYF.

This sequence joins TRBV5-6 and TRBJ1-3; 7 nucleotides line up with TRBD1. Unmatched junction bases numbered 4, after V lost 4 bases and J lost 0 bases. The CDR3 runs 15 residues. The germline V gene has CDR1 SGHDT and CDR2 YYEEEE. Written as DNA, the CDR3 is TGTGCCAGCAGCCGGGACAGAGTCTCTGGAAACACCATATATTTT. Protein product: CASSRDRVSGNTIYF. Using reference TRBV5-6 and TRBJ1-3 for the parts outside the CDR3, the full variable domain is DAGVTQSPTHLIKTRGQQVTLRCSPKSGHDTVSWYQQALGQGPQFIFQYYEEEERQRGNFPDRFSGHQFPNYSSELNVNALLLGDSALYLCASSRDRVSGNTIYFGEGSWLTVV.

This chain connects TRBV3-1 (or the pseudogene TRBV3-2) to TRBJ2-1, with 8 bases lining up with TRBD2. With V trimmed by 1 base and J by 3 bases, 5 bases remained unmatched. The V gene's germline CDR1 is LGHDT and CDR2 YNNKEL (reference sequence). The CDR3 spans 16 residues. The CDR3 bases are TGTGCCAGCAGCCAAGGGAGCGGGGGCTACTACAATGAGCAGTTCTTC. Translation: CASSQGSGGYYNEQFF.

The chain has TRBV10-1 and TRBJ2-1; 8 positions agree with TRBD2. This CDR3 is 16 amino acids long. Germline V gene lookup returns CDR1 WNHNN and CDR2 SYGVQD (reference sequence). J gave up 3 bases and V 5 bases, and 9 bases lay outside the gene matches. In DNA form, the CDR3 reads TGCGCCAGCAGTACCCTAGCGGGCCGGGGCTACAATGAGCAGTTCTTC. This gives the protein CASSTLAGRGYNEQFF.

The rearrangement links TRBV6-5 to TRBJ1-2; TRBD1 might be the D (6 bases). Trimming left V 0 bases short and J 5 bases short, with 13 bases between. The CDR3 runs 15 residues. Germline assignment: CDR1 MNHEY and CDR2 SVGAGI. CDR3 sequence: CASSYSDSPPYGYTF. Here the CDR3 DNA reads TGTGCCAGCAGTTACTCGGACAGCCCGCCGTATGGCTACACCTTC.

V is TRBV28 and J is TRBJ2-6; D unresolved. Germline CDR1 and CDR2: MDHEN and SYDVKM. CDR3 length equals 15 residues. The V end was cut by 6 bases, the J end by 0 bases, with 9 bases between. CDR3 in DNA: TGTGCCAGCAGCCCAGTGGTCTCTGGGGCCAACGTCCTGACTTTC. The encoded protein is CASSPVVSGANVLTF.

The chain couples TRBV6-2 or TRBV6-3 to TRBJ1-6; 8 positions agree with TRBD1. Trimming at V came to 3 bases and at J to 14 bases, leaving 15 bases not matched to a gene. This CDR3 has 16 residues. Germline V gene sequence: CDR1 MNHEY, CDR2 SVGEGT. The CDR3 bases are TGTGCCAGCAGTTATTACGTACCCGGGACAGGATCGGCCCTCCACTTT. It is translated as CASSYYVPGTGSALHF.

This clone appeared a few times. The genes are TRBV28 and TRBJ2-7; D is possibly TRBD1 (6 bases). Germline V gene data show CDR1 as MDHEN and CDR2 as SYDVKM. CDR3 length: 14 amino acids. V dropped 4 bases and J dropped 4 bases, with 14 bases sitting between them. CDR3 amino acids: CASSSGTIWYEQYF. CDR3 bases: TGTGCCAGCAGTTCCGGGACAATATGGTACGAGCAGTACTTC.

The J gene is TRBJ2-3, the V gene TRBV7-8; 11 nucleotides align to TRBD2. J gave up 3 bases and V 0 bases, and 8 bases lay outside the gene matches. The CDR3 totals 18 residues. Germline CDR1 and CDR2: SGHVS and FQNEAQ. The CDR3 coding sequence is TGTGCCAGCAGCTTAGCGTTTTCTAGCGGGAGGAGAACAGATACGCAGTATTTT. Its protein product is CASSLAFSSGRRTDTQYF.